This passage covers 23 T cell receptor beta chains from one sample sequenced in a study of CD8+ T cells in alopecia areata. Described treatment: oral pan-JAK inhibitor, 5-10 mg twice daily. RNA, once extracted, was reverse transcribed into cDNA for use as the sequencing template. Here immunoSEQ multiplex PCR was the method, and the copy in TCRdb shows in-frame clones only, minus some. The sample includes about 270,000 clones, around three fifths of them seen just once. The starting material was CD4+ T cells sorted from blood, obtained at roughly week 52, from a patient treated with tofacitinib. The receptors were sampled from a human donor with alopecia areata.

As regards this clone: The identical CDR3 is also encoded by other nucleotide sequences in the sample. This chain links TRBV10-3 with TRBJ2-5; D call uncertain. Deletions cut 3 bases from V and 4 bases from J, with 6 bases between. CDR1 is ENHRY and CDR2 is SYGVKD in the germline V gene. The CDR3 is 12 amino acids. CDR3 in amino acids: CAISEMRETQYF. The CDR3 nucleotides are TGTGCCATCAGTGAAATGCGAGAGACCCAGTACTTC.

The chain combines TRBV30 with TRBJ2-7; possibly TRBD1 for D (6 bases). This CDR3 spans 12 amino acids. Trimming cost V 3 bases and J 6 bases, with 12 bases left between them. Germline V gene data show CDR1 as GTSNPN and CDR2 as SVGIG (reference sequence). The CDR3 loop is CAWRDSFGEQYF. CDR3 bases: TGTGCCTGGAGGGACAGCTTCGGCGAGCAGTACTTC.

This sequence joins TRBV18 and TRBJ1-1; D is perhaps TRBD1 (5 bases). V gave up 10 bases and J gave up 4 bases, with 16 bases separating them. The CDR3 loop spans 13 amino acids. The germline gives CDR1 KGHSH, CDR2 LQKENI. CDR3 protein: CANRGDDSTEAFF. The DNA of the CDR3 is TGTGCCAACCGAGGAGACGACAGCACTGAAGCTTTCTTT. Full variable domain (missing parts from reference TRBV18 and TRBJ1-1): NAGVMQNPRHLVRRRGQEARLRCSPMKGHSHVYWYRQLPEEGLKFMVYLQKENIIDESGMPKERFSAEFPKEGPSILRIQQVVRGDSAAYFCANRGDDSTEAFFGQGTRLTVV.

The chain has TRBV7-8 and TRBJ2-4; 10 bases are shared with TRBD2. Germline CDR1 SGHVS, CDR2 FQNEAQ. Trimming cost V 3 bases and J 2 bases; bases outside gene matches: 4. CDR3 length: 16 amino acids. The DNA for the CDR3 is TGTGCCAGCAGCTTGAGCGGGGGGGCTACCAAAAACATTCAGTACTTC. This translates into CASSLSGGATKNIQYF.

This clone was observed a handful of times. The V and J genes are TRBV29-1 and TRBJ2-3; tentative D call: TRBD2 (6 bases). CDR1 SQVTM and CDR2 ANQGSEA come from the germline V gene. The CDR3 is made up of 14 amino acids. Trimming took 3 bases from V and 0 from J, leaving 10 bases between them. In nucleotides, the CDR3 is TGCAGCGTTGACGGCGGGGTGAGCACAGATACGCAGTATTTT. Translation: CSVDGGVSTDTQYF.

The chain recombines TRBV30 with TRBJ2-3, with 8 bases fitting TRBD2. Germline CDR1 is GTSNPN and CDR2 is SVGIG (reference sequence). V lost 0 bases and J lost 3; bases outside the gene matches: 8. This CDR3 comprises 16 residues. This CDR3 reads CAWSVGSGGGTDTQYF. The CDR3 DNA reads as TGTGCCTGGAGTGTAGGGTCCGGGGGGGGAACAGATACGCAGTATTTT. Filled out from reference TRBV30 and TRBJ2-3, the complete variable domain reads SQTIHQWPATLVQPVGSPLSLECTVEGTSNPNLYWYRQAAGRGLQLLFYSVGIGQISSEVPQNLSASRPQDRQFILSSKKLLLSDSGFYLCAWSVGSGGGTDTQYFGPGTRLTVL.

This rearrangement joins TRBV27 to TRBJ2-7, with TRBD2 matching over 7 bases. V lost 9 bases, J lost 3 bases, and 8 bases stayed unmatched. The CDR3 loop spans 13 amino acids. CDR1 is MNHEY and CDR2 is SMNVEV in the germline V gene (reference sequence). The CDR3 loop reads CASGRASYYEQYF. For the CDR3, the DNA is TGTGCCAGTGGGAGGGCCTCTTACTACGAGCAGTACTTC.

This clone appeared a few times. The chain combines TRBV30 with TRBJ1-2, with 7 bases aligning to TRBD1. V dropped 2 bases and J dropped 8; count of bases not matched to a gene: 5. The CDR3 sequence is 12 residues long. In germline, CDR1 is GTSNPN, CDR2 SVGIG (reference sequence). The CDR3: CAWSLGGEGYTF. CDR3 bases: TGTGCCTGGAGTTTAGGGGGCGAGGGCTACACCTTC. The whole variable domain, filled in from reference TRBV30 and TRBJ1-2, reads SQTIHQWPATLVQPVGSPLSLECTVEGTSNPNLYWYRQAAGRGLQLLFYSVGIGQISSEVPQNLSASRPQDRQFILSSKKLLLSDSGFYLCAWSLGGEGYTFGSGTRLTVV.

The chain uses TRBV7-2 and TRBJ1-4; D is undetermined. The CDR3 is 15 residues long. V lost 0 bases and J 8 bases, leaving 13 bases between the germline ends. The germline V gene encodes CDR1 SGHTA and CDR2 FQGNSA. DNA for the CDR3: TGTGCCAGCAGCTTAGCCTGGACGGTAGAGGAAAAACTGTTTTTT. Translated, it gives CASSLAWTVEEKLFF.

This rearrangement joins TRBV5-1 to TRBJ2-5, with 8 bases aligning to TRBD2. The V gene's germline CDR1 is SGHRS and CDR2 YFSETQ. V lost 1 base, J lost 5 bases, and 4 bases stayed unmatched. The CDR3 contains 14 residues. The CDR3 spells CASSLQRGTETQYF. The CDR3 DNA reads TGCGCCAGCAGCTTGCAGCGGGGGACCGAGACCCAGTACTTC.

This clone was found a few times. The J gene is TRBJ2-5, the V gene TRBV7-2; D is undetermined. CDR1 and CDR2 from the germline V gene are SGHTA and FQGNSA. Trimming shortened V by 5 bases and J by 1 base, and 5 bases separated the two germline ends. The CDR3 runs to 12 residues. The CDR3 nucleotides read TGTGCCAGCAGCGAGCCCCAAGAGACCCAGTACTTC. As protein: CASSEPQETQYF.

The CDR3, as DNA: TGCAGCGTTGAGGACGGGCTAACGCGGACCCAGTACTTC. This sequence encodes CSVEDGLTRTQYF. The chain has TRBV29-1 and TRBJ2-5; the D is unclear. The V end lost 3 bases, the J end lost 7 bases, and 15 bases lay between the germline ends. The CDR3 totals 13 residues. Per the germline V gene, CDR1 is SQVTM and CDR2 is ANQGSEA.

This clone was counted only a few times. The rearrangement links TRBV5-6 to TRBJ1-5; D uncertain. Germline V lookup: CDR1 SGHDT, CDR2 YYEEEE. This CDR3 region has 15 residues. Trimming shortened V by 7 bases and J by 5 bases, and 19 bases separated the two germline ends. CDR3 nucleotide sequence: TGTGCCAGCGCGCCCCGGGGTTATCCCGATCAGCCCCAGCATTTT. This codes for CASAPRGYPDQPQHF.

This chain joins TRBV7-9 and TRBJ1-6, with a possible D match to TRBD1 (6 bases). Trimming removed 5 bases at V and 11 bases at J, with 19 bases between. CDR1 is SEHNR, CDR2 FQNEAQ, per germline (reference sequence). The CDR3 is 15 residues long. In DNA, the CDR3 is TGTGCCAGCAGCGACCGTAGGGGGGGTGGCCCACCCCTCCACTTT. Translated, it gives CASSDRRGGGPPLHF. The variable domain in full, with the rest retrieved from reference TRBV7-9 and TRBJ1-6, is DTGVSQNPRHKITKRGQNVTFRCDPISEHNRLYWYRQTLGQGPEFLTYFQNEAQLEKSRLLSDRFSAERPKGSFSTLEIQRTEQGDSAMYLCASSDRRGGGPPLHFGNGTRLTVT.

The chain links TRBV5-1 to TRBJ1-2; unclear D gene. V lost 4 bases to trimming and J lost 4 bases, with 11 bases between them. The CDR3 has 13 amino acids. In germline, CDR1 is SGHRS, CDR2 YFSETQ. CDR3 coding DNA: TGCGCCAGCAGCGACAATCACCGCTATGGCTACACCTTC. It is translated as CASSDNHRYGYTF.

The chain links TRBV5-1 to TRBJ2-3, with D perhaps matching TRBD1 (6 bases). The V gene lost 4 bases and the J gene lost 2 bases, with 17 bases spanning the gap. There are 16 residues in the CDR3. The germline CDR1 and CDR2 sequences are SGHRS and YFSETQ. The CDR3: CASSPGTGIPTDTQYF. In DNA form, the CDR3 reads TGCGCCAGCAGCCCCGGAACAGGGATTCCCACAGATACGCAGTATTTT.

This clone was found once. DNA for the CDR3: TGTGCCAGCAGCGCCGACAGAAACATTCAGTACTTC. This translates into CASSADRNIQYF. The genes are TRBV27 and TRBJ2-4; maybe TRBD1 (5 bases). Germline values: CDR1 MNHEY, CDR2 SMNVEV (reference sequence). This CDR3 is built from 12 residues. V was pared by 6 bases and J by 6 bases, with 9 bases between.

This clone has a handful of counts. The rearrangement joins TRBV29-1 to TRBJ2-7, with D possibly being TRBD1 (6 bases). V dropped 5 bases and J dropped 1 base, with 12 bases sitting between them. The germline V gene has CDR1 SQVTM and CDR2 ANQGSEA. This CDR3 spans 13 amino acids. The chain's CDR3 is CSVIQTGSYEQYF. CDR3 coding DNA: TGCAGCGTTATCCAGACAGGTTCCTACGAGCAGTACTTC.

The rearrangement joins TRBV30 to TRBJ1-2, with D hard to call. The germline V and J ends were trimmed by 7 bases and 4 bases, with 10 bases remaining between them. This CDR3 has 11 amino acids. CDR1 is GTSNPN and CDR2 is SVGIG in the germline V gene (reference sequence). The CDR3 DNA follows: TGTGCCTCCCGGGAGGGCTATGGCTACACCTTC. Its protein is CASREGYGYTF.

This rearrangement joins TRBV25-1 to TRBJ1-2; a weak D match, TRBD1 (6 bases). The CDR3 loop spans 12 amino acids. Deletions cut 6 bases from V and 9 bases from J, with 14 bases between. Germline lookup yields CDR1 MGHDK and CDR2 SYGVNS. CDR3: CASSGGASSYTF. DNA of the CDR3: TGTGCCAGCAGCGGGGGCGCGTCCAGCTACACCTTC.

The chain combines TRBV7-9 with TRBJ1-5; D possibly corresponds to TRBD1 (5 bases). Trimming took 5 bases from V and 1 from J, leaving 12 bases between them. Per germline, CDR1 SEHNR and CDR2 FQNEAQ (reference sequence). This CDR3 comprises 15 residues. CDR3 nucleotide sequence: TGTGCCAGCAGCCCCGGGGGGACGAGCAATCAGCCCCAGCATTTT. It yields the protein CASSPGGTSNQPQHF.

This clone was detected once. The chain joins TRBV7-9 to TRBJ1-1; possible D gene TRBD1, 5 bases. V gave up 5 bases and J gave up 0 bases, with 13 bases separating them. The germline V gene has CDR1 SEHNR and CDR2 FQNEAQ (reference sequence). The CDR3 is made up of 15 amino acids. The CDR3 coding sequence is TGTGCCAGCAGCCGGAAGGGGAATATGAACACTGAAGCTTTCTTT. Residues: CASSRKGNMNTEAFF.

This clone was seen a handful of times. The chain links TRBV29-1 to TRBJ1-3, with unresolved D. CDR1 SQVTM and CDR2 ANQGSEA come from the germline V gene. This CDR3 region has 13 residues. Trimming pared 4 bases from V and 3 bases from J, leaving 10 bases between. CDR3 sequence reads: CSVARGHGNTIYF. As DNA, the CDR3 is TGCAGCGTTGCCCGCGGTCATGGAAACACCATATATTTT.